This T cell receptor (beta chain) was identified during a study of cytomegalovirus exposure and HLA in healthy donors. Findings and limits, study-wide: For most subjects, TCR beta sequences were reported to predict HLA-A and HLA-B alleles with accuracy. After further analysis at a later stage, 16,951 TCR beta sequences were associated with HLA alleles at 0.05 false discovery rate. Some V segments could not be told apart, so they were left out, TRBV6-2 and TRBV6-3 among them.

This PCR relied on a set of 60 Vbeta primers and 13 Jbeta primers. Sequenced by immunoSEQ multiplex PCR; TCRdb stores in-frame clones only, minus some. The sample lists roughly 140,000 clones, 78% occurring once. V lost 2 bases and J lost 1; bases outside the gene matches: 11. The CDR3 extends over 18 amino acids. Germline V gives CDR1 SGHDT, CDR2 YYEEEE. As for this clone: The target antigen is unknown.

Sequencing was performed on PBMCs. The sequence was collected from a female donor in good health and CMV-seronegative. V usage is TRBV5-6 and J usage is TRBJ2-1, with 8 bases fitting TRBD2. CDR3 in DNA: TGTGCCAGCAGCTTACTAGGCGGGGGGTCTCCTTCCTACAATGAGCAGTTCTTC. Its protein is CASSLLGGGSPSYNEQFF.